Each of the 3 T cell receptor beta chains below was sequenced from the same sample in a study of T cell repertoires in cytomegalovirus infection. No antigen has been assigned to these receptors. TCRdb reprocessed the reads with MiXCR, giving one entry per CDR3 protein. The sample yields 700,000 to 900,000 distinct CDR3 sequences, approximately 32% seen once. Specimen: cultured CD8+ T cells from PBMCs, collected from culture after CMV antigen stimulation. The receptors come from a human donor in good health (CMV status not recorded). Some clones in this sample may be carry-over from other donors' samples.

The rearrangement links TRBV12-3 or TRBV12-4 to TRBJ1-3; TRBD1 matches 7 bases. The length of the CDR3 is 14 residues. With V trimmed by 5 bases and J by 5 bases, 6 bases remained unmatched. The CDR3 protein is CASSPTGIRNTIYF. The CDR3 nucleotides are TGTGCCAGCAGTCCGACAGGGATTCGAAACACCATATATTTT.

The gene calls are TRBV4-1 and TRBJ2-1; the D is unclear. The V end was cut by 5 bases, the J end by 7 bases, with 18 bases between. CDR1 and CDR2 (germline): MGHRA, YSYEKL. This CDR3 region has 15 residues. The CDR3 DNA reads TGCGCCAGCAGCAGTACTTCTACCTCAAAAAATGAGCAGTTCTTC. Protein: CASSSTSTSKNEQFF.

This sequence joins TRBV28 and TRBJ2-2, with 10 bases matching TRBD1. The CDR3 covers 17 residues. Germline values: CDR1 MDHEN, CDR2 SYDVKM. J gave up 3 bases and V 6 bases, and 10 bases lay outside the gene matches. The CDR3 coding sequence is TGTGCCAGCAGAATCACGGCGGGACAGGGGCACACCGGGGAGCTGTTTTTT. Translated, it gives CASRITAGQGHTGELFF.